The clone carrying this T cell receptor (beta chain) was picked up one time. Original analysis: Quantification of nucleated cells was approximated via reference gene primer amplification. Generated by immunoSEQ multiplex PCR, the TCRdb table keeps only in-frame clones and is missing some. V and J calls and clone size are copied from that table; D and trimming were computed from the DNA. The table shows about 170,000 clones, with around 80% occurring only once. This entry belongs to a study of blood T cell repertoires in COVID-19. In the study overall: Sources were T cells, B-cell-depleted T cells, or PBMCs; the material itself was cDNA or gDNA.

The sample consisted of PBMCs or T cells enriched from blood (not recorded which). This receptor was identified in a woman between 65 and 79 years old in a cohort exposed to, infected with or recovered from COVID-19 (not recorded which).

The CDR3 reads CASREMGLRSMGYTF. CDR3 nucleotide sequence: TGTGCCAGCAGAGAAATGGGACTCCGATCAATGGGCTACACCTTC. The rearrangement links TRBV2 to TRBJ1-2, with D perhaps matching TRBD1 (5 bases). V was clipped by 6 bases and J by 8 bases, with 22 bases between them. CDR1 and CDR2 (germline): SNHLY, FYNNEI. This CDR3 is built from 15 residues.